The rows below give T cell receptor beta chains drawn from one sample of a study of cytomegalovirus exposure and HLA in healthy donors. Repertoires were generated with immunoSEQ multiplex PCR, while TCRdb's copy carries only in-frame clones and drops some. This table holds approximately 150,000 clones, 87% found once. Sequenced material: PBMCs. The origin of the receptors is a woman aged 30 to 39 in good health and CMV-seronegative. Both conserved end residues are part of each CDR3. Fields, in order: V gene, J gene, CDR3 protein.

>TRBV19|TRBJ2-7
CASSVRDSRNEQYF
>TRBV28|TRBJ1-4
CASTGDEKLFF
>TRBV16|TRBJ2-3
CASSQGERDTDTQYF
>TRBV5-6|TRBJ2-7
CASSEGTGTGADEQYF
>TRBV4-1|TRBJ1-1
CASSQGGRLNTEAFF
>TRBV7-2|TRBJ1-2
CASSLGGQGEGYGYTF
>TRBV27|TRBJ2-2
CASSLLAGGTGELFF
>TRBV21-1|TRBJ2-3
CASSKATSASGKYSTDTQYF
>TRBV5-1|TRBJ2-7
CARPQDRGIPYEQYF
>TRBV19|TRBJ1-1
CASSGRVNTEAFF